This TCR beta chain was retrieved from a study of T cell responses to AZD1222 COVID-19 vaccine. The study, taken as a whole, reports: CD4 TCRs associated with vaccination spanned spike, dominating at 160-218 and 743-854. The study sampled repertoires only after the peak T cell response. Breadth and depth of Spike-specific TCRs rose after two AZD1222 doses.

Produced via immunoSEQ multiplex PCR; TCRdb's table is partial and in-frame only. The data show approximately 150,000 clones, with roughly 89% seen just once and under 2% held by the top ten. Pooled in the analysis were second doses at about 4 or about 12 weeks. A note on this clone: The antigen is not known.

Per germline, CDR1 MDHEN and CDR2 SYDVKM. CDR3 size: 19 residues. Losses at the gene ends were 3 bases for V and 2 bases for J; bases not matched to a gene: 17. The clonotype comes from an adult who received the AZD1222 COVID-19 vaccine. The source material was peripheral blood, sampled 28 days after the second AZD1222 dose. The chain recombines TRBV28 with TRBJ2-3, with 7 positions matching TRBD2. CDR3 amino acids: CASSFSLHEAGLTTDTQYF. CDR3 nucleotide sequence: TGTGCCAGCAGTTTCTCTCTCCATGAAGCGGGGCTCACCACAGATACGCAGTATTTT.